A single sample is the source of the 18 T cell receptor beta chains below, sequenced in a study of blood T cell repertoires in COVID-19. Produced via immunoSEQ multiplex PCR; TCRdb's table is partial and in-frame only. This sample yields 95,000 to 150,000 clones, of which over 75% are seen a single time; 16% belongs to the top ten. Sequenced material: peripheral blood. The receptor set was obtained from a man in his fifties or sixties with active or convalescent COVID-19.

The gene calls are TRBV7-9 and TRBJ2-1; 14 nucleotides line up with TRBD2. CDR3 size: 16 residues. V was clipped by 5 bases and J by 7 bases; unmatched bases: 7. Germline-derived CDR1 and CDR2 are SEHNR and FQNEAQ (reference sequence). The DNA for the CDR3 is TGTGCCAGCAGCCCTAGACTAGCGGGAGGGAATAATGAGCAGTTCTTC. Its protein product is CASSPRLAGGNNEQFF.

The sample holds a few counts of this clone. The chain links TRBV6-1 to TRBJ2-3; D may be TRBD2 (6 bases). Germline-derived CDR1 and CDR2 are MNHNS and SASEGT. CDR3 length equals 17 residues. V was cut by 4 bases and J by 1 base, with 18 bases left in between. The CDR3 protein is CASSVQPRGTGTDTQYF. The CDR3 DNA reads as TGTGCCAGCAGTGTTCAGCCCCGGGGGACTGGCACAGATACGCAGTATTTT.

This clone was seen more than once but under ten times. The chain employs TRBV29-1 and TRBJ2-2; 11 positions agree with TRBD1. The CDR3 has 14 residues. CDR1 is SQVTM and CDR2 is ANQGSEA in the germline V gene. V gave up 4 bases and J gave up 3 bases; unmatched junction bases: 1. CDR3 coding DNA: TGCAGCGTTGGGACAGGGGGCTACACCGGGGAGCTGTTTTTT. Amino acids: CSVGTGGYTGELFF.

The chain couples TRBV29-1 to TRBJ1-1; 7 bases align to TRBD1. Germline assignment: CDR1 SQVTM and CDR2 ANQGSEA. The CDR3 contains 15 residues. Unmatched junction bases numbered 7, after V lost 1 base and J lost 2 bases. The CDR3 nucleotides are TGCAGCGTTGAAGCCCCAGGGGGTTTTAACACTGAAGCTTTCTTT. Encoded protein: CSVEAPGGFNTEAFF.

This chain joins TRBV20-1 and TRBJ2-7; 7 nucleotides agree with TRBD2. The CDR3 spans 13 residues. Germline-derived CDR1 and CDR2 are DFQATT and SNEGSKA (reference sequence). Unmatched junction bases numbered 4, after V lost 3 bases and J lost 2 bases. This CDR3 is CSASGAGAYEQYF. In nucleotides, the CDR3 is TGCAGTGCTAGTGGGGCGGGGGCCTACGAGCAGTACTTC.

This rearrangement joins TRBV6-5 to TRBJ2-7, with D possibly being TRBD2 (6 bases). This CDR3 is 16 amino acids long. V lost 0 bases, J lost 5 bases, and 17 bases lay in between. CDR1 is MNHEY, CDR2 SVGAGI, per germline. The CDR3 region is CASSYSWDSRGNEQYF. CDR3 bases: TGTGCCAGCAGTTACTCGTGGGACTCTCGGGGGAACGAGCAGTACTTC.

For this clone: Other DNA sequences from this sample encode an identical CDR3 as well. The gene calls are TRBV28 and TRBJ2-7; TRBD2 is a possible D gene (5 bases). V gave up 5 bases and J gave up 1 base, with 18 bases separating them. CDR3 length equals 16 residues. CDR1 MDHEN and CDR2 SYDVKM come from the germline V gene. The CDR3 region has the DNA TGTGCCAGCAGTCCCCTCAGAGGGTCCGGGTCCTACGAGCAGTACTTC. This translates into CASSPLRGSGSYEQYF.

The sample holds a few counts of this clone. V gene TRBV10-3 combines with J gene TRBJ2-7; 8 bases are shared with TRBD1. The CDR3 runs to 13 residues. The trim removed 6 bases at V and 3 bases at J, leaving 4 bases unmatched. Germline V lookup: CDR1 ENHRY, CDR2 SYGVKD. Here the CDR3 DNA reads TGTGCCATCAGAGGGACAGGTGACTACGAGCAGTACTTC. Translating it yields CAIRGTGDYEQYF.

J is TRBJ2-3 and V is TRBV18, with 13 bases identical to TRBD2. V lost 3 bases, J lost 6 bases, and 6 bases stayed unmatched. CDR1 is KGHSH, CDR2 LQKENI, per germline. This CDR3 spans 16 amino acids. CDR3 sequence (DNA): TGTGCCAGCTCACCCGGACTAGCGGGGGCAGGGGATACGCAGTATTTT. As protein: CASSPGLAGAGDTQYF.

The chain uses TRBV12-3 or TRBV12-4 and TRBJ1-2; 9 nucleotides align to TRBD1. The CDR3 runs 13 residues. V lost 4 bases, J lost 7 bases, and 4 bases stayed unmatched. This CDR3 reads CASSSQGAGGYTF. In DNA form, the CDR3 reads TGTGCCAGCAGTTCACAGGGGGCGGGTGGCTACACCTTC.

The table lists this clone with a few counts. The genes are TRBV20-1 and TRBJ2-7; 9 bases fit TRBD2. J gave up 0 bases and V 3 bases, and 9 bases lay outside the gene matches. Looked up from germline, CDR1 is DFQATT and CDR2 is SNEGSKA (reference sequence). The CDR3 is 16 residues long. As DNA, the CDR3 is TGCAGTGCTAGTCCGGGACTAGCTGCTGACTCCTACGAGCAGTACTTC. Its translation: CSASPGLAADSYEQYF.

This chain links TRBV7-2 with TRBJ2-5; 11 bases map to TRBD2. Germline assignment: CDR1 SGHTA and CDR2 FQGNSA. This CDR3 is 14 amino acids long. The V and J ends lost 6 bases and 5 bases, in that order; junction bases with no gene match: 5. The CDR3 region is CASSKTSGDETQYF. The CDR3 DNA reads TGTGCCAGCAGTAAGACTAGCGGGGATGAGACCCAGTACTTC.

Comments on this clone: Other DNA sequences in this specimen translate into the identical CDR3. This chain uses TRBV5-1 with TRBJ2-1; 14 bases are a match to TRBD2. J was trimmed by 4 bases and V by 0 bases; bases with no gene match: 3. This CDR3 region has 17 residues. Germline CDR1 SGHRS, CDR2 YFSETQ. CDR3 residues: CASSLATSGRAYNEQFF. CDR3 sequence (DNA): TGCGCCAGCAGCTTGGCGACTAGCGGGAGGGCGTACAATGAGCAGTTCTTC.

The chain carries TRBV28 and TRBJ1-6; D is ambiguous. The V gene lost 3 bases and the J gene lost 7 bases, with 19 bases spanning the gap. CDR3 length: 17 amino acids. Germline V lookup: CDR1 MDHEN, CDR2 SYDVKM. The CDR3 DNA follows: TGTGCCAGCAGTTTGAGGCGTTCGGGGTTTTCCAATTCACCCCTCCACTTT. Translation: CASSLRRSGFSNSPLHF.

The gene calls are TRBV5-6 and TRBJ2-2, with a weak D call TRBD2 (6 bases). The CDR3 covers 17 residues. The V end was cut by 1 base, the J end by 1 base, with 14 bases between. Germline V lookup: CDR1 SGHDT, CDR2 YYEEEE. CDR3 protein: CASSLRVRELNTGELFF. CDR3 in DNA: TGTGCCAGCAGCTTGAGGGTACGGGAGTTGAACACCGGGGAGCTGTTTTTT.

This clone was seen once. The chain carries TRBV15 and TRBJ1-2; 7 nucleotides match TRBD1. CDR1 LNHNV and CDR2 YYDKDF come from the germline V gene (reference sequence). Losses at the gene ends were 0 bases for V and 6 bases for J; bases not matched to a gene: 4. The length of the CDR3 is 14 residues. CDR3 region: CATSREMTGNGYTF. CDR3 DNA: TGTGCCACCAGCAGAGAAATGACAGGGAATGGCTACACCTTC. Together with reference TRBV15 and TRBJ1-2, the CDR3 gives the full variable domain: DAMVIQNPRYQVTQFGKPVTLSCSQTLNHNVMYWYQQKSSQAPKLLFHYYDKDFNNEADTPDNFQSRRPNTSFCFLDIRSPGLGDTAMYLCATSREMTGNGYTFGSGTRLTVV.

CDR3 sequence: CASSLASGKFTEAFF. The CDR3 DNA reads TGTGCCAGCAGCTTAGCTTCAGGGAAGTTCACTGAAGCTTTCTTT. The genes are TRBV7-9 and TRBJ1-1; D is possibly TRBD1 (5 bases). Deletions cut 0 bases from V and 4 bases from J, with 12 bases between. This CDR3 spans 15 amino acids. Germline CDR1 SEHNR, CDR2 FQNEAQ (reference sequence).

CDR3 nucleotides: TGTGCCAGCAGCGCTAGCGGGAGGGCCGAGAAAGATACGCAGTATTTT. Residues: CASSASGRAEKDTQYF. The rearrangement links TRBV3-1 (or the pseudogene TRBV3-2) to TRBJ2-3; 12 bases are shared with TRBD2. In germline, CDR1 is LGHDT, CDR2 YNNKEL (reference sequence). With V trimmed by 5 bases and J by 5 bases, 8 bases remained unmatched. This CDR3 comprises 16 residues.